These 18 T cell receptor beta chains share one sample of origin, sequenced in a study of cytomegalovirus exposure and HLA in healthy donors. Amplification used 60 Vbeta primers and 13 Jbeta primers. Using immunoSEQ multiplex PCR, the repertoire was profiled, and TCRdb retains in-frame clones only, with some absent. The data show about 120,000 clones, more than 70% seen once. Sample: PBMCs. The receptors stem from a man aged 30 to 45 in good health and CMV-seronegative.

V gene TRBV5-6 combines with J gene TRBJ2-5; 10 positions match TRBD2. The CDR3 consists of 17 residues. V trimming: 4 bases; J trimming: 5 bases; junction bases outside the gene matches: 14. Per the germline V gene, CDR1 is SGHDT and CDR2 is YYEEEE. The CDR3 loop reads CASSPRIERGGKETQYF. As DNA, the CDR3 is TGTGCCAGCAGCCCGAGGATAGAGCGGGGGGGCAAGGAGACCCAGTACTTC. Supplemented by reference TRBV5-6 and TRBJ2-5, the full variable domain reads DAGVTQSPTHLIKTRGQQVTLRCSPKSGHDTVSWYQQALGQGPQFIFQYYEEEERQRGNFPDRFSGHQFPNYSSELNVNALLLGDSALYLCASSPRIERGGKETQYFGPGTRLLVL.

The CDR3 sequence is CASSQGTGDSYEQYF. CDR3 nucleotides: TGCGCCAGCAGCCAAGGGACAGGGGACTCCTACGAGCAGTACTTC. The chain uses TRBV4-1 and TRBJ2-7, with TRBD1 identical over 9 bases. Germline lookup yields CDR1 MGHRA and CDR2 YSYEKL. The CDR3 length is 15 residues. J gave up 0 bases and V 1 base, and 1 base lay outside the gene matches.

This chain links TRBV29-1 with TRBJ1-1; the match to TRBD1 covers 7 bases. Trimming removed 6 bases from V and 3 bases from J; junction bases left unmatched: 7. The CDR3 covers 13 residues. CDR1 is SQVTM and CDR2 is ANQGSEA in the germline V gene. CDR3 region: CSVNRGGDTEAFF. CDR3 sequence (DNA): TGCAGCGTAAACAGGGGCGGGGACACTGAAGCTTTCTTT.

This clone was picked up a small number of times. The V and J genes are TRBV28 and TRBJ1-6; 8 bases agree with TRBD1. Per germline, CDR1 MDHEN and CDR2 SYDVKM. V gave up 5 bases and J gave up 7 bases; unmatched junction bases: 4. CDR3 length: 14 amino acids. The CDR3: CASSTRGPNSPLHF. DNA of the CDR3: TGTGCCAGCAGTACCAGGGGGCCAAATTCACCCCTCCACTTT.

This clone is a singleton in its sample. The gene calls are TRBV10-3 and TRBJ1-5; tentatively, D is TRBD1 (5 bases). From germline, CDR1 is ENHRY and CDR2 SYGVKD. Trimming stripped 10 bases from V and 0 bases from J, with 19 bases between. This CDR3 has 16 amino acids. DNA for the CDR3: TGTGCCACGCGCCGGGGGACGGGAAATAGCAATCAGCCCCAGCATTTT. Its protein is CATRRGTGNSNQPQHF.

V is TRBV7-2 and J is TRBJ1-1; 7 bases match TRBD1. CDR1 is SGHTA and CDR2 is FQGNSA in the germline V gene. The CDR3 has 13 amino acids. The V gene end was trimmed by 4 bases and the J gene end by 6 bases; junction bases not matched to a gene: 5. CDR3 residues: CASSSRQGAEAFF. The CDR3 DNA reads TGTGCCAGCAGCTCCAGACAGGGCGCTGAAGCTTTCTTT.

Points on this clone: The identical CDR3 is also encoded by other nucleotide sequences in the sample. The J gene is TRBJ1-4, the V gene TRBV5-6; D is unclear. V lost 0 bases and J 4 bases, leaving 4 bases between the germline ends. Germline V CDR1 and CDR2: SGHDT, YYEEEE. The CDR3 is 13 amino acids. CDR3 sequence: CASSLAVNEKLFF. DNA for the CDR3: TGTGCCAGCAGCTTGGCAGTTAATGAAAAACTGTTTTTT. Looking up the rest from reference TRBV5-6 and TRBJ1-4 gives the full variable domain: DAGVTQSPTHLIKTRGQQVTLRCSPKSGHDTVSWYQQALGQGPQFIFQYYEEEERQRGNFPDRFSGHQFPNYSSELNVNALLLGDSALYLCASSLAVNEKLFFGSGTQLSVL.

This sequence joins TRBV4-1 and TRBJ1-3; 8 bases fit TRBD1. The V segment lost 1 base and the J segment 3 bases; nucleotides outside the gene matches: 2. Germline lookup yields CDR1 MGHRA and CDR2 YSYEKL. This CDR3 spans 15 amino acids. CDR3 DNA sequence: TGCGCCAGCAGCCAAGCAGGACAGGGTGGAAACACCATATATTTT. It translates to CASSQAGQGGNTIYF.

The V and J genes are TRBV7-3 and TRBJ2-2, with TRBD1 matching over 7 bases. The ends lost 0 bases at V and 4 bases at J; junction bases unmatched: 8. There are 17 residues in the CDR3. Germline V gene sequence: CDR1 SGHTA, CDR2 FQGTGA. CDR3 sequence reads: CASSLTAFEGATGELFF. DNA for the CDR3: TGTGCCAGCAGCTTAACCGCCTTTGAGGGGGCCACCGGGGAGCTGTTTTTT.

The chain carries TRBV6-5 and TRBJ1-3, with 8 nucleotides matching TRBD1. The germline CDR1 and CDR2 sequences are MNHEY and SVGAGI. Trimming took 6 bases from V and 2 from J; bases not matched to a gene: 3. This CDR3 contains 14 residues. The CDR3 region has the DNA TGTGCCAGCAGCATGACAGGGGCTGGAAACACCATATATTTT. Protein: CASSMTGAGNTIYF.

The rearrangement joins TRBV25-1 to TRBJ1-2; D is ambiguous. V was shortened by 1 base and J by 8 bases, with 14 bases between the two germline ends. CDR1 is MGHDK and CDR2 is SYGVNS in the germline V gene. This CDR3 region has 14 residues. The CDR3 DNA follows: TGTGCCAGCAGTGAATCGGAGTCACCCTGGGGCTACACCTTC. Translated: CASSESESPWGYTF.

This chain uses TRBV5-1 with TRBJ2-5; TRBD1 is a possible D gene (5 bases). The CDR3 contains 13 residues. CDR1 and CDR2 (germline): SGHRS, YFSETQ. The V end lost 1 base, the J end lost 5 bases, and 9 bases lay between the germline ends. The CDR3 spells CASSLSPGETQYF. As DNA, the CDR3 is TGCGCCAGCAGCTTGTCGCCAGGGGAGACCCAGTACTTC.

V and J are TRBV28 and TRBJ1-2, with TRBD1 matching over 7 bases. V gave up 6 bases and J gave up 2 bases; unmatched junction bases: 12. Germline V gene data show CDR1 as MDHEN and CDR2 as SYDVKM. The CDR3 is 16 residues long. This chain's CDR3 is CASSSMGRGENYGYTF. As DNA, the CDR3 is TGTGCCAGCAGCTCGATGGGCAGGGGGGAGAACTATGGCTACACCTTC.

The CDR3 loop reads CASSVDSSYNSPLHF. CDR3 coding DNA: TGTGCCAGCAGCGTAGACAGCTCGTATAATTCACCCCTCCACTTT. The chain has TRBV9 and TRBJ1-6; D gene ambiguous. Germline CDR1 is SGDLS and CDR2 is YYNGEE. V lost 0 bases, J lost 4 bases, and 8 bases lay in between. This CDR3 has 15 residues.

This clone was seen only a few times. The chain uses TRBV7-6 and TRBJ2-5, with TRBD2 matching over 16 bases. Germline assignment: CDR1 SGHVS and CDR2 FNYEAQ. CDR3 size: 16 residues. With V trimmed by 5 bases and J by 4 bases, 4 bases remained unmatched. CDR3 in amino acids: CASSRGTSGGGETQYF. CDR3 sequence (DNA): TGTGCCAGCAGCCGAGGGACTAGCGGGGGGGGAGAGACCCAGTACTTC.

The chain couples TRBV4-1 to TRBJ1-2; D is perhaps TRBD1 (5 bases). CDR1 MGHRA and CDR2 YSYEKL come from the germline V gene. The CDR3 spans 15 residues. The V gene lost 0 bases and the J gene lost 6 bases, with 14 bases spanning the gap. CDR3 nucleotide sequence: TGCGCCAGCAGCCAAGATGGGGCGTTTGGGGATGGCTACACCTTC. Translated: CASSQDGAFGDGYTF.

The chain combines TRBV4-3 with TRBJ2-2; D possibly corresponds to TRBD1 (6 bases). This CDR3 region has 13 residues. V dropped 6 bases and J dropped 5 bases, with 10 bases sitting between them. Germline CDR1 LGHNA, CDR2 YSLEER. Written as DNA, the CDR3 is TGCGCCAGCAGAGCCCAGGGGACCGGGGAGCTGTTTTTT. This encodes CASRAQGTGELFF.

This sequence joins TRBV29-1 and TRBJ2-2; no clear D. The CDR3 spans 13 residues. Germline V gives CDR1 SQVTM, CDR2 ANQGSEA. V lost 3 bases, J lost 2 bases, and 7 bases lay in between. CDR3 sequence (DNA): TGCAGCGTTGACACACAAAACACCGGGGAGCTGTTTTTT. This codes for CSVDTQNTGELFF.